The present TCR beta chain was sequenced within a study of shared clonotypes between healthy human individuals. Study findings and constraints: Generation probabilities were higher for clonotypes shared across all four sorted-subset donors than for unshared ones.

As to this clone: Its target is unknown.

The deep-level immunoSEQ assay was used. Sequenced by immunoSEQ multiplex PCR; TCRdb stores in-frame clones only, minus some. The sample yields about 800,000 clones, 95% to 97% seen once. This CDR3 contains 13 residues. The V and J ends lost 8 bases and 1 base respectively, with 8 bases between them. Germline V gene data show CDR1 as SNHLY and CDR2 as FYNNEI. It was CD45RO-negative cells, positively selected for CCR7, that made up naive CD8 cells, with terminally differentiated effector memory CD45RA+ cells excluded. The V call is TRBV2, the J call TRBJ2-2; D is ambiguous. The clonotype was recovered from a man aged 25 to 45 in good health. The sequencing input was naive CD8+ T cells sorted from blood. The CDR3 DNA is TGTGCCAGCGTTCTTAGGAACACCGGGGAGCTGTTTTTT. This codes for CASVLRNTGELFF.